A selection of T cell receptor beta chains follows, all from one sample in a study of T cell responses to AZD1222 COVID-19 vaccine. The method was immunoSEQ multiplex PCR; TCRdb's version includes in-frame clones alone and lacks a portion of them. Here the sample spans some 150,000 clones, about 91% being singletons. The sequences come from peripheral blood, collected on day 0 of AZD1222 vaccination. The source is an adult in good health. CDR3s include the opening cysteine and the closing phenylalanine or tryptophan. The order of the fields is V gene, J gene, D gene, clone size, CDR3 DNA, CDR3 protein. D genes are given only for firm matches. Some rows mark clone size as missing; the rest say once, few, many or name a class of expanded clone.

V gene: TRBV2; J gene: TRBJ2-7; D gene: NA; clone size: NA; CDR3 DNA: TGTGCCAGCAGTGAAGCGGCGAGACTTTACCCTGGCGAGCAGTACTTC; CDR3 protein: CASSEAARLYPGEQYF
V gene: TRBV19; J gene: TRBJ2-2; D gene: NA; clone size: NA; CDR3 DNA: TGTGCCAGTAGTATTCGCCACCCTAACACCGGGGAGCTGTTTTTT; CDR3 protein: CASSIRHPNTGELFF
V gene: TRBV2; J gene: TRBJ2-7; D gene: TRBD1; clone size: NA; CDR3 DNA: TGTGCCAGCAGTGACGACAGGGAATACTACGAGCAGTACTTC; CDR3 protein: CASSDDREYYEQYF
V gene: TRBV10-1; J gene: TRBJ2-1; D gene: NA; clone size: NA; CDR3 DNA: TGCGCCAGCAGTGAGATAAAGGACCCCCGGCGTGAGCAGTTCTTC; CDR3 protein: CASSEIKDPRREQFF
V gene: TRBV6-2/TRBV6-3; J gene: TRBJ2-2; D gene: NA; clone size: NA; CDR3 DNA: TGTGCCAGCAGTTATAGGTTCGGGGAGGCCACGAACACCGGGGAGCTGTTTTTT; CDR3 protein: CASSYRFGEATNTGELFF
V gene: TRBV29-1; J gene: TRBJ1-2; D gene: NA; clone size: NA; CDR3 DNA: TGCAGCGTTTCTCTGCAGGGGTCGCGCCGTGGCTACACCTTC; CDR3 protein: CSVSLQGSRRGYTF
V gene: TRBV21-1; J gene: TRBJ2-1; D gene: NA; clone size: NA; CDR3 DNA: TGTGCCAGCAGCAAAGCGGGGACCCAAGTCAACAATGAGCAGTTCTTC; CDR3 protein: CASSKAGTQVNNEQFF
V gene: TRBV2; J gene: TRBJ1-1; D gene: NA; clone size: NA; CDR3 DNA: TGTGCCAGCAGTGAAATTGGGGGGCGAAAAGCTTTCTTT; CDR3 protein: CASSEIGGRKAFF
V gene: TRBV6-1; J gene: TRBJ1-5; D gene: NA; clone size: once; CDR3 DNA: TGTGCCAGCAGTGAAGAGGCTACTCGGCAGCCCCAGCATTTT; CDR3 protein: CASSEEATRQPQHF
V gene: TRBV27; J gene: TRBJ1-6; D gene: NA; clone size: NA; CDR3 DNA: TGTGCCAGCAGTCTCTGGGGGGCCGGGAATTCACCCCTCCACTTT; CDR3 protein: CASSLWGAGNSPLHF
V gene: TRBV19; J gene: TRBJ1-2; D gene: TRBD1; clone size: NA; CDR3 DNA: TGTGCCAGTAGTAGCCGGGACAGGGGGTACTATGGCTACACCTTC; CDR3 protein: CASSSRDRGYYGYTF
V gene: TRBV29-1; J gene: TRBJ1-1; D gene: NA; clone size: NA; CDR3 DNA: TGCAGCGCTGCTCCAGGTATGAACACTGAAGCTTTCTTT; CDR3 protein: CSAAPGMNTEAFF
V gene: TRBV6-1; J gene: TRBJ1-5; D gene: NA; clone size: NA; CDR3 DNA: TGTGCCAGCAGTGTCGGCCAGGTCCCCGATCAGCCCCAGCATTTT; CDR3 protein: CASSVGQVPDQPQHF
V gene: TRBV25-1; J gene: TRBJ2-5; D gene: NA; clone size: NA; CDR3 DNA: TGTGCCAGCAGGTCCAGGGGTGGAGGAGAGACCCAGTACTTC; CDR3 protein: CASRSRGGGETQYF
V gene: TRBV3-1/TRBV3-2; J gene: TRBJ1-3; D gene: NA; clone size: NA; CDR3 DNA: TGTGCCAGCAGCCAAGTAGGGTTTGGAAACACCATATATTTT; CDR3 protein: CASSQVGFGNTIYF
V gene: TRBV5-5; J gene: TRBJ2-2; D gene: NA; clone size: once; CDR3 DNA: TGTGCCAGCAGCTTCCCCTCCGGGAGCAACACCGGGGAGCTGTTTTTT; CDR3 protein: CASSFPSGSNTGELFF
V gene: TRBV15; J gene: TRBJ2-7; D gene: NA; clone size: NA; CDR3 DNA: TGTGCCACCAGCAGAGAAGGGGGGGGATCGTTGTGGGTCGAGCAGTACTTC; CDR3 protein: CATSREGGGSLWVEQYF
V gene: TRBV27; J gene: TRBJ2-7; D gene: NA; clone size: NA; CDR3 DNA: TGTGCCAGCAGTCCGCAGGGGAAGGGCTACGAGCAGTACTTC; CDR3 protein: CASSPQGKGYEQYF
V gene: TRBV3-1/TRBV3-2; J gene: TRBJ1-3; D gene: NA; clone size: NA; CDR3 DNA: TGTGCCAGCAGCCCCACCATGACAATGAGCTCTGGAAACACCATATATTTT; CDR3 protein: CASSPTMTMSSGNTIYF
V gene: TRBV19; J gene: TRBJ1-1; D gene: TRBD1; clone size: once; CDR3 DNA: TGTGCCAGTAGTGTAACGGACAGGCCATGGGGAGCTTTCTTT; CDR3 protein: CASSVTDRPWGAFF
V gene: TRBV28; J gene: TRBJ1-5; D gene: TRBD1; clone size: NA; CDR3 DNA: TGTGCCAGCAGATACAGGGGGTCGGGCAATCAGCCCCAGCATTTT; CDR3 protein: CASRYRGSGNQPQHF
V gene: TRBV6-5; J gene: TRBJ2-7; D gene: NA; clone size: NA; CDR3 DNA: TGTGCCAGCAGTTACTCAGCGGTCAGCGCCTACGAGCAGTACTTC; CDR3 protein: CASSYSAVSAYEQYF
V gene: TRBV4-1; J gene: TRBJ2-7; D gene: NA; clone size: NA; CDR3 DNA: TGCGCCAGCAGCCTGTTTGTATTCGGACTTACCACCTACGAGCAGTACTTC; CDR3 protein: CASSLFVFGLTTYEQYF
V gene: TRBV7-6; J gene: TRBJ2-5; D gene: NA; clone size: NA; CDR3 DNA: TGTGCCAGCAGCTTAGCAGGGATTCGGGAGACCCAGTACTTC; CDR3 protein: CASSLAGIRETQYF
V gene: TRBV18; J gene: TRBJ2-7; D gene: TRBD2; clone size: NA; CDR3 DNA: TGTGCCAGCTCAAATCGGGGGACTAGCGGGAGGGCCCGAAACGAGCAGTACTTC; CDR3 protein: CASSNRGTSGRARNEQYF
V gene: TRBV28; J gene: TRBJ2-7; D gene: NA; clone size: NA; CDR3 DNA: TGTGCCAGCAGTTTGGACCCTGCCTACGAGCAGTACTTC; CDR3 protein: CASSLDPAYEQYF
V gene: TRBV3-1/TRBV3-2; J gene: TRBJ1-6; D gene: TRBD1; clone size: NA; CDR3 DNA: TGTGCCAGCAGCCAGGGAGACAGGGTCAATTCACCCCTCCACTTT; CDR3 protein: CASSQGDRVNSPLHF
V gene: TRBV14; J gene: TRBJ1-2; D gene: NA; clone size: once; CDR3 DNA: TGTGCCAGCAGCCACATGACACAAAACTATGGCTACACCTTC; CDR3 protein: CASSHMTQNYGYTF
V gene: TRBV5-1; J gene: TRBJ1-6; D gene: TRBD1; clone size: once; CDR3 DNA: TGCGCCAGCAGCTTACAACCTCCGGGACAGGGGGCTGATTCACCCCTCCACTTT; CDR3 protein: CASSLQPPGQGADSPLHF
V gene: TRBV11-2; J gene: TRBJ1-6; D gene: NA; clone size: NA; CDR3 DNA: TGTGCCAGCAGCTTAAAGGAGGGGTTCTATAATTCACCCCTCCACTTT; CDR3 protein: CASSLKEGFYNSPLHF
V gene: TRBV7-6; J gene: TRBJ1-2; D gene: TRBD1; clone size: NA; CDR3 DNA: TGTGCCAGCAGCTTAAGTAGGACAGGGAAGGAGGGCTACACCTTC; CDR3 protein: CASSLSRTGKEGYTF
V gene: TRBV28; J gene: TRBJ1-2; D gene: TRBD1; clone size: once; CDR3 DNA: TGTGCCAGCAGCTCAATGGGATTGACAGGGAACTATGGCTACACCTTC; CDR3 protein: CASSSMGLTGNYGYTF
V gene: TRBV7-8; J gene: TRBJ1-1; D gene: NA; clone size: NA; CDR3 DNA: TGTGCCAGCAGCTTAGTATCTGGGGCCGTGAACACTGAAGCTTTCTTT; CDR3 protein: CASSLVSGAVNTEAFF
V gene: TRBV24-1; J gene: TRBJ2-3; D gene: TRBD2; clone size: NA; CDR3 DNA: TGTGCCACCACTCCGGCTGGGGAGGGCCAGGGCACAGATACGCAGTATTTT; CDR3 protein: CATTPAGEGQGTDTQYF
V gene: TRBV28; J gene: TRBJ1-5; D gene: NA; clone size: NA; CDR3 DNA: TGTGCCAGCAGTTTATGGGATAGCAATCAGCCCCAGCATTTT; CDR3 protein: CASSLWDSNQPQHF
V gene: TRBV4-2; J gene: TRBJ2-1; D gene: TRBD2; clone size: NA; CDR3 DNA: TGTGCCAGCAGCCAAGAAGGCGCGCTAGCGGGGGAAGCCTCCTACAATGAGCAGTTCTTC; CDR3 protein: CASSQEGALAGEASYNEQFF
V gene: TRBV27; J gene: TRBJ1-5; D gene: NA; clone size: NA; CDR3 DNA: TGTGCCAGCAGTTTAGGACGGATCAATCAGCCCCAGCATTTT; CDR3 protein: CASSLGRINQPQHF
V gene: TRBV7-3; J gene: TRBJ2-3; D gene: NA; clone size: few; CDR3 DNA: TGTGCCAGCAGCTTTACAGGGAGCACAGATACGCAGTATTTT; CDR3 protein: CASSFTGSTDTQYF
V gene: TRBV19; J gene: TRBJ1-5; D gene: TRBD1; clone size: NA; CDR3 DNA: TGTGCCAGTAGGACAGGGGACCAGCCCCAGCATTTT; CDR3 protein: CASRTGDQPQHF
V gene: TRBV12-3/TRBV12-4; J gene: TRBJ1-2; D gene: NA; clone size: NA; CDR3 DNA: TGTGCCAGCAGTTTAGGGCAGGGCTATGGCTACACCTTC; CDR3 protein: CASSLGQGYGYTF
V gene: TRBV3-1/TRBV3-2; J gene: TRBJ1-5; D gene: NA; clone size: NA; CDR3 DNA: TGTGCCAGCAGCCAAGGGGTGACCAATCAGCCCCAGCATTTT; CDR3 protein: CASSQGVTNQPQHF
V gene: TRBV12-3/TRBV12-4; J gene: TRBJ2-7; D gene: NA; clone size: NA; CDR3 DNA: TGTGCCAGCAGTCTGACTAACTACGAGCAGTACTTC; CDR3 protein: CASSLTNYEQYF
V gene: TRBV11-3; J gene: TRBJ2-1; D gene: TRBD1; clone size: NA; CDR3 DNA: TGTGCCAGCAGCCCTAGGACAGGGATCATGGATGAGCAGTTCTTC; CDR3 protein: CASSPRTGIMDEQFF
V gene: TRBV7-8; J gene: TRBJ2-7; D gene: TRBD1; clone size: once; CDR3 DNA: TGTGCCAGCAGCTTAGCGGCCGGGACAGGGGGCGTCGAGCAGTACTTC; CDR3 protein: CASSLAAGTGGVEQYF
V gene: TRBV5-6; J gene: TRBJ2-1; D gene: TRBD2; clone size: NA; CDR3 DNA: TGTGCCAGCAGCCAGGAAACTAGCGGGCCTTACAATGAGCAGTTCTTC; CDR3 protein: CASSQETSGPYNEQFF
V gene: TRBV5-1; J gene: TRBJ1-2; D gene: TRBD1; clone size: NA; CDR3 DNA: TGCGCCAGCAGCTTGGGCCGGGACAGTAACTATGGCTACACCTTC; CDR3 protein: CASSLGRDSNYGYTF
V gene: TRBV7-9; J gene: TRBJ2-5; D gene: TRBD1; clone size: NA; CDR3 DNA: TGTGCCAGCAGCTTCCGACAGGGTGGGGAGACCCAGTACTTC; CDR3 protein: CASSFRQGGETQYF
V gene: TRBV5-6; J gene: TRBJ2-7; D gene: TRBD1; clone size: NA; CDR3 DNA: TGTGCCAGCAGCTTGTTGGACAGGGACTACGAGCAGTACTTC; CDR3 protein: CASSLLDRDYEQYF
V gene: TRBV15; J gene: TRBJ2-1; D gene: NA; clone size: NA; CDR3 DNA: TGTGCCACCAGCAGAGGCTACAATGAGCAGTTCTTC; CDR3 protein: CATSRGYNEQFF
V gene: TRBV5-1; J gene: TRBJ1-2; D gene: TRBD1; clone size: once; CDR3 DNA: TGCGCCAGCAGCACCGCGGGACAGGCTAACTATGGCTACACCTTC; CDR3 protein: CASSTAGQANYGYTF
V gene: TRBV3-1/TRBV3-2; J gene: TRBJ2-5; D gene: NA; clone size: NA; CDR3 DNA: TGTGCCAGCAGCGGCCCGGTGGGGACCCAGTACTTC; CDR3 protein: CASSGPVGTQYF
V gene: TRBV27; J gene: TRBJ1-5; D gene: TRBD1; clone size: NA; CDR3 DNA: TGTGCCAGCAGCACATACCAGGGGGCGGGTCAGCCCCAGCATTTT; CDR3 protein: CASSTYQGAGQPQHF
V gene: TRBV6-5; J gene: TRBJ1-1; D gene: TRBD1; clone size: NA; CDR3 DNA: TGTGCCAGCACCCCTTTGACAGGGGAAGCTTTCTTT; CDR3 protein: CASTPLTGEAFF
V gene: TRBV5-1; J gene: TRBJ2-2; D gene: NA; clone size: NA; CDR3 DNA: TGCGCCAGCAGCTGGAGGCAGGCCGCGAACACCGGGGAGCTGTTTTTT; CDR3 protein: CASSWRQAANTGELFF
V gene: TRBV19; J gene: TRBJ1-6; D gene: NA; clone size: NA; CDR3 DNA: TGTGCCAGTAGTATAGGGCGTTATTCACCCCTCCACTTT; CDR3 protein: CASSIGRYSPLHF
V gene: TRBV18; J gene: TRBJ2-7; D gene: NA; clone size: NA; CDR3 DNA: TGTGCCAGCTCACGGGGGGCGGAGATCTACGAGCAGTACTTC; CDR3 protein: CASSRGAEIYEQYF
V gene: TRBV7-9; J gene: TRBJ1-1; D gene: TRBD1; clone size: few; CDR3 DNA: TGTGCCAGCAGTCCAAGACAGGGTGAAGCTTTCTTT; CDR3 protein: CASSPRQGEAFF
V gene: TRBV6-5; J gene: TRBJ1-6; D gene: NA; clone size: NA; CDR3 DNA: TGTGCCAGCAGCCGCTCGGGGGAGGGTAATTCACCCCTCCACTTT; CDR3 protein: CASSRSGEGNSPLHF
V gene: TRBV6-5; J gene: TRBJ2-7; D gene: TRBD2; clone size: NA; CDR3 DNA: TGTGCCAGCAGGGGGACTAGCGGGAGTCACGACGAGCAGTACTTC; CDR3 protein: CASRGTSGSHDEQYF